The 15 T cell receptor beta chains below all came from one sample that was sequenced in a study of blood T cell repertoires in COVID-19. The repertoire was sequenced with immunoSEQ multiplex PCR; TCRdb's copy has only in-frame clones and lacks some. This table has approximately 230,000 clones, more than 85% appearing once. Input material: PBMCs or T cells enriched from blood (not recorded which). These receptors were collected from a woman under 40 who had recovered from COVID-19.

The V and J genes are TRBV4-3 and TRBJ2-7; tentatively, D is TRBD1 (5 bases). Germline V gene data show CDR1 as LGHNA and CDR2 as YSLEER. The germline V and J ends were trimmed by 4 bases and 2 bases, with 21 bases remaining between them. CDR3 length equals 17 residues. The CDR3 protein is CASSLSRSGANAYEQYF. Written as DNA, the CDR3 is TGCGCCAGCAGCCTCTCTCGTTCTGGGGCTAACGCCTACGAGCAGTACTTC.

The J gene is TRBJ1-1, the V gene TRBV4-3, with a weak D call TRBD1 (5 bases). Germline V gene data show CDR1 as LGHNA and CDR2 as YSLEER. The length of the CDR3 is 15 residues. With 3 bases removed from V and 10 bases from J, the gap between germline ends came to 21 bases. The CDR3 nucleotides are TGCGCCAGCAGCCAGAACCCACGCGGGGGTGGTGGAGCTTTCTTT. It encodes CASSQNPRGGGGAFF.

The chain employs TRBV5-4 and TRBJ2-1; 11 bases are a match to TRBD1. The CDR3 sequence is 16 residues long. Losses at the gene ends were 0 bases for V and 1 base for J; bases not matched to a gene: 0. Germline V gene lookup returns CDR1 SGHNT and CDR2 YYREEE (reference sequence). CDR3 DNA: TGTGCCAGCAGCTTGGGGGACAGGGGGTCCTACAATGAGCAGTTCTTC. It translates to CASSLGDRGSYNEQFF.

V and J are TRBV23-1 and TRBJ1-4; 9 nucleotides match TRBD1. TRBV23-1 is filed as an ORF, its function uncertain. With 0 bases clipped from V and 6 bases from J, the junction kept 11 bases outside the gene matches. The CDR3 runs 18 residues. CDR3 in amino acids: CASSQSKDRGRTDEKLFF. DNA of the CDR3: TGCGCCAGCAGTCAATCGAAAGACAGGGGGAGGACTGATGAAAAACTGTTTTTT.

V is TRBV27 and J is TRBJ2-1; weak D call: TRBD2 (5 bases). Germline CDR1 and CDR2: MNHEY and SMNVEV (reference sequence). The V and J ends lost 6 bases and 3 bases respectively, with 18 bases between them. This CDR3 has 16 amino acids. The chain's CDR3 is CASSLDWPPYYNEQFF. CDR3 DNA sequence: TGTGCCAGCAGCCTGGACTGGCCGCCCTACTACAATGAGCAGTTCTTC.

The CDR3 sequence is CASSSPRGRANYGYTF. CDR3 sequence (DNA): TGTGCCAGCAGCTCACCTCGGGGGAGGGCTAACTATGGCTACACCTTC. The V call is TRBV11-2, the J call TRBJ1-2, with a possible D match to TRBD1 (5 bases). Germline loops: CDR1 SGHAT, CDR2 FQNNGV. The V and J ends lost 4 bases and 0 bases respectively, with 15 bases between them. The CDR3 spans 16 residues.

The chain is built from TRBV3-1 (or the pseudogene TRBV3-2) and TRBJ2-1, with D perhaps TRBD2 (6 bases). From germline, CDR1 is LGHDT and CDR2 YNNKEL (reference sequence). This CDR3 has 18 amino acids. Trimming cost V 1 base and J 2 bases, with 18 bases left between them. The CDR3 sequence is CASSQVVREPTTYNEQFF. DNA of the CDR3: TGTGCCAGCAGCCAAGTAGTGCGGGAACCCACCACCTACAATGAGCAGTTCTTC.

CDR3 residues: CASRAGGGDNEQFF. CDR3 nucleotides: TGTGCCAGCAGGGCGGGCGGAGGTGACAATGAGCAGTTCTTC. The chain links TRBV11-3 to TRBJ2-1; possible D gene TRBD2, 5 bases. The CDR3 spans 14 residues. Germline CDR1 and CDR2: SGHNT and YENEEA. Trimming removed 6 bases at V and 5 bases at J, with 14 bases between.

The genes are TRBV15 and TRBJ1-2; maybe TRBD1 (6 bases). Trimming stripped 3 bases from V and 7 bases from J, with 15 bases between. Germline V CDR1 and CDR2: LNHNV, YYDKDF (reference sequence). The CDR3 is 14 amino acids. In nucleotides, the CDR3 is TGTGCCACCAGCAGGGACAGCGGGGCTTTTGGCTACACCTTC. It codes for CATSRDSGAFGYTF.

The gene calls are TRBV28 and TRBJ1-1; tentative D call: TRBD1 (6 bases). Trimming pared 4 bases from V and 3 bases from J, leaving 18 bases between. The germline V gene encodes CDR1 MDHEN and CDR2 SYDVKM. The CDR3 length is 16 residues. CDR3 DNA: TGTGCCAGCAGTTACAGGGACGAGATAGAATACACTGAAGCTTTCTTT. As protein: CASSYRDEIEYTEAFF.

The gene calls are TRBV19 and TRBJ2-1; D not certain. Germline CDR1 is LNHDA and CDR2 is SQIVND (reference sequence). This CDR3 spans 13 amino acids. With 4 bases removed from V and 3 bases from J, the gap between germline ends came to 7 bases. This chain's CDR3 is CASSNRNYNEQFF. The CDR3 region has the DNA TGTGCCAGTAGTAACAGAAACTACAATGAGCAGTTCTTC.

The chain is built from TRBV28 and TRBJ1-3, with a tentative D call TRBD1 (6 bases). The V end lost 6 bases, the J end lost 2 bases, and 17 bases lay between the germline ends. The CDR3 totals 16 residues. Germline CDR1 reads MDHEN; CDR2 reads SYDVKM. This CDR3 is CASSRQVDGAGNTIYF. CDR3 sequence (DNA): TGTGCCAGCAGCCGACAGGTTGATGGGGCTGGAAACACCATATATTTT.

This chain connects TRBV5-4 to TRBJ2-2, with TRBD1 matching over 7 bases. Trimming cost V 2 bases and J 3 bases; bases outside gene matches: 7. CDR3 length equals 16 residues. Germline CDR1 SGHNT, CDR2 YYREEE (reference sequence). DNA of the CDR3: TGTGCCAGCAGCTTTTGGGGGCAGGGGGACACCGGGGAGCTGTTTTTT. This gives the protein CASSFWGQGDTGELFF.

The rearrangement uses TRBV27 and TRBJ2-7; the match to TRBD1 covers 9 bases. Germline CDR1 and CDR2: MNHEY and SMNVEV (reference sequence). Germline trimming cut 5 bases from V and 1 base from J; bases unmatched to any gene: 6. The CDR3 loop spans 15 amino acids. CDR3 amino acids: CASSAGTGLSYEQYF. The CDR3 nucleotides read TGTGCCAGCAGTGCAGGGACAGGGTTATCCTACGAGCAGTACTTC.

CDR3 loop: CASSQGMDPSYEQYF. CDR3 bases: TGTGCCAGCAGCCAGGGTATGGACCCCTCCTACGAGCAGTACTTC. The rearrangement links TRBV9 to TRBJ2-7, with D possibly matching TRBD1 (5 bases). Between the trimmed V and J ends, which lost 4 bases and 0 bases, there was a span of 14 bases. CDR1 and CDR2 from the germline V gene are SGDLS and YYNGEE. The CDR3 is made up of 15 amino acids.